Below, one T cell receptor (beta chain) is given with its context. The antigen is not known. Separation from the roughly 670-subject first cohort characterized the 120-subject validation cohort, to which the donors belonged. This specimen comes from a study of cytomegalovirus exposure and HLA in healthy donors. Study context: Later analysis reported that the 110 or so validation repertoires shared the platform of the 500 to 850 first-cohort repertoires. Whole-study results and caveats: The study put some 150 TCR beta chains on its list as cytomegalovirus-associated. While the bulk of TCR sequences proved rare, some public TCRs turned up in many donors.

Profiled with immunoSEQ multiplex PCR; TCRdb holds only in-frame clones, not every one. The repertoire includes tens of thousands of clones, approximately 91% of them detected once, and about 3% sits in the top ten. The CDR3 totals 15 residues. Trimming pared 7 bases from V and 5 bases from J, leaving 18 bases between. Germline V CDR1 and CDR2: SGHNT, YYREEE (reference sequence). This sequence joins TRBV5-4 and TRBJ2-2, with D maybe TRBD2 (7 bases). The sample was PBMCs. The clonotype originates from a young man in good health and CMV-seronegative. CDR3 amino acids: CASGGLREGTGELFF. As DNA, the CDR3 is TGTGCCAGCGGGGGGCTCAGGGAGGGGACCGGGGAGCTGTTTTTT.